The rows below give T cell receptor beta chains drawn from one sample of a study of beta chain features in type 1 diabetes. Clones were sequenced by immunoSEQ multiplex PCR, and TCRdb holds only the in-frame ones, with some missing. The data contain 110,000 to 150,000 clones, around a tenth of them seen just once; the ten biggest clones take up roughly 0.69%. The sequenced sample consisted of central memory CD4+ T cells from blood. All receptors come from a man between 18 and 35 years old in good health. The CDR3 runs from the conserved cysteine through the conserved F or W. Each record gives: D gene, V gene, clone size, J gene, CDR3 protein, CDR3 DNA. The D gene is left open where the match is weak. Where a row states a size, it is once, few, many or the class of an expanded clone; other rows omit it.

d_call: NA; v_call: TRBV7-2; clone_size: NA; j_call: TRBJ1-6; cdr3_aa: CASSQDWGTRRTLHF; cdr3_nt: TGTGCCAGCAGCCAAGACTGGGGAACACGGAGGACCCTCCACTTT
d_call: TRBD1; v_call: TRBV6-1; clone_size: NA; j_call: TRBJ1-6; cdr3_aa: CASRRQGAQWPLHF; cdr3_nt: TGTGCCAGCAGAAGACAGGGGGCGCAATGGCCCCTCCACTTT
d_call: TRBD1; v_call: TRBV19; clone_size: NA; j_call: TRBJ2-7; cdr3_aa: CASSIRTGNEQYF; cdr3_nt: TGTGCCAGTAGTATACGGACAGGGAACGAGCAGTACTTC
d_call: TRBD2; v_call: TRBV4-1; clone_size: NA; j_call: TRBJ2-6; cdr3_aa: CASSQAVGRGGSGANVLTF; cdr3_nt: TGCGCCAGCAGCCAAGCAGTAGGACGGGGGGGCTCAGGGGCCAACGTCCTGACTTTC
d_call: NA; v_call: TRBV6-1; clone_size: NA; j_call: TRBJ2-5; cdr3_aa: CASSELGAGETQYF; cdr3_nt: TGTGCCAGCAGTGAATTGGGGGCAGGGGAGACCCAGTACTTC
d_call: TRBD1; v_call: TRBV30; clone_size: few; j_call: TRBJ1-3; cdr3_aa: CARTGSSGNTIYF; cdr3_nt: TGTGCCAGGACAGGAAGCTCTGGAAACACCATATATTTT
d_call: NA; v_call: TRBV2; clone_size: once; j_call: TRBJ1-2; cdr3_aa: CASSEEGQNYGYTF; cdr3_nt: TGTGCCAGCAGTGAAGAGGGGCAGAACTATGGCTACACCTTC
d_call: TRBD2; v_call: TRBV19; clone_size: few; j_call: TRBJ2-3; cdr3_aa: CASSKGLAGTDTQYF; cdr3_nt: TGTGCCAGTAGTAAGGGACTAGCGGGCACAGATACGCAGTATTTT
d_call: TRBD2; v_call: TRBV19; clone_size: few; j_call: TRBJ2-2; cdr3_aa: CASSRGGVGVELFF; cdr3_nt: TGTGCCAGTAGCCGCGGGGGGGTCGGCGTGGAGCTGTTTTTT
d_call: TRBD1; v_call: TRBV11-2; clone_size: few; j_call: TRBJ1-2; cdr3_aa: CASSFLPLSGTGNYGYTF; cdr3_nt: TGTGCCAGCAGCTTTTTACCTTTATCCGGGACAGGGAACTATGGCTACACCTTC
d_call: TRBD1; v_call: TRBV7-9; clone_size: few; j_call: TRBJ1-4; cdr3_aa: CASSQPGQFNEKLFF; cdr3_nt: TGTGCCAGCAGCCAACCGGGACAGTTTAATGAAAAACTGTTTTTT
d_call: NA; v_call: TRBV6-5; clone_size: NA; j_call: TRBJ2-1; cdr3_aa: CASSERPSSYNEQFF; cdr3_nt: TGTGCCAGCAGCGAGCGGCCCAGCTCCTACAATGAGCAGTTCTTC
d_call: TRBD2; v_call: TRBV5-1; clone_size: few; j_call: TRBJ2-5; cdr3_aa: CASSLLLAGVGETQYF; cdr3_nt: TGCGCCAGCAGCTTACTTCTAGCGGGGGTCGGGGAGACCCAGTACTTC
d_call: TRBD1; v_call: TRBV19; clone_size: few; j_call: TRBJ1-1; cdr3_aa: CASSLRGQVNTEAFF; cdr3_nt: TGTGCCAGTAGCCTCCGTGGACAGGTGAACACTGAAGCTTTCTTT
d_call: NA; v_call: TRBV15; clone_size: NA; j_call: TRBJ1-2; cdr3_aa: CATSRDGQGGYTF; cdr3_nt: TGTGCCACCAGCAGAGATGGGCAAGGTGGCTACACCTTC
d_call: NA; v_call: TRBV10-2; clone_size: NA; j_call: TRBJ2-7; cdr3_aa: CASIRLGGYEQYF; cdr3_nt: TGCGCCAGCATAAGACTGGGGGGCTACGAGCAGTACTTC
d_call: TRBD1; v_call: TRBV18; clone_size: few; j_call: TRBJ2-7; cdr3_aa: CASSPRGQGGLYEQYF; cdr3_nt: TGTGCCAGCTCACCCCGAGGACAGGGTGGGTTATACGAGCAGTACTTC
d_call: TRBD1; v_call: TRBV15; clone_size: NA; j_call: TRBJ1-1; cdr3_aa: CATSQRGRGAEAFF; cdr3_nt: TGTGCCACCAGCCAAAGGGGGCGCGGAGCCGAAGCTTTCTTT
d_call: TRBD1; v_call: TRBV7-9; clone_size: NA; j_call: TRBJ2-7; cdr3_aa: CASSFPGQGGREQYF; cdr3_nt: TGTGCCAGCAGCTTCCCGGGACAGGGAGGACGCGAGCAGTACTTC
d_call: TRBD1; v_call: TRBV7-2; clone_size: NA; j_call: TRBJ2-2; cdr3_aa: CASSRQGQNTGELFF; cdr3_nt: TGTGCCAGCAGCCGACAGGGTCAAAACACCGGGGAGCTGTTTTTT
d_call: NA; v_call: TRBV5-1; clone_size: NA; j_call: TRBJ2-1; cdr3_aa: CASSLAGSSSYNEQFF; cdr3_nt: TGCGCCAGCAGCTTGGCCGGGTCGAGTTCCTACAATGAGCAGTTCTTC
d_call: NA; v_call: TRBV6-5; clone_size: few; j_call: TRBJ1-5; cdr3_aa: CASSYSYSNQPQHF; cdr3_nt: TGTGCCAGCAGTTACTCTTATAGCAATCAGCCCCAGCATTTT
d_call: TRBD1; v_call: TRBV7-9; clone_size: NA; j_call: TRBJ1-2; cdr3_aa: CASSFRTGNTNYGYTF; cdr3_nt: TGTGCCAGCAGCTTCAGGACAGGGAATACTAACTATGGCTACACCTTC
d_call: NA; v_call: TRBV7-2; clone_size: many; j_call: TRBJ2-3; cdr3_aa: CASSPAGGPRDTQYF; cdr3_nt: TGTGCCAGCAGCCCGGCCGGGGGGCCACGGGATACGCAGTATTTT
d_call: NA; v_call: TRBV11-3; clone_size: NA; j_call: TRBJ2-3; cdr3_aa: CASSLGERGTDTQYF; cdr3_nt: TGTGCCAGCAGCTTAGGGGAGCGGGGCACAGATACGCAGTATTTT
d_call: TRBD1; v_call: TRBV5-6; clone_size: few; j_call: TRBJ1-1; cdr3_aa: CASSRTGGVTEAFF; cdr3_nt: TGTGCCAGCAGTCGGACAGGGGGGGTCACTGAAGCTTTCTTT
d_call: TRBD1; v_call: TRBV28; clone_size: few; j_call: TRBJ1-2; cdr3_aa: CASSSGPGGTYGYTF; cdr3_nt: TGTGCCAGCAGTTCGGGTCCAGGGGGCACCTATGGCTACACCTTC
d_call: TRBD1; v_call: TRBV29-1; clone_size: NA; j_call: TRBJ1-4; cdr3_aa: CSVGDRANEKLFF; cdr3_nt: TGCAGCGTTGGGGACAGAGCTAATGAAAAACTGTTTTTT
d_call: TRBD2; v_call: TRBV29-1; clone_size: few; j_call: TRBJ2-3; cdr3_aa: CSSGLAGGRTDTQYF; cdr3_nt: TGCAGCAGCGGACTAGCGGGGGGCCGCACAGATACGCAGTATTTT
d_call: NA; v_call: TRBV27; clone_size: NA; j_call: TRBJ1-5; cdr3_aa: CASSGHNQPQHF; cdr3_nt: TGTGCCAGCAGTGGCCACAATCAGCCCCAGCATTTT
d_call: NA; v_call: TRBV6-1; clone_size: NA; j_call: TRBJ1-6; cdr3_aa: CASSEDLVRGGPF; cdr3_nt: TGTGCCAGCAGTGAAGACCTAGTACGGGGGGGACCCTTT
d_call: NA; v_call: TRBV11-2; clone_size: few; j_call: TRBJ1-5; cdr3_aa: CASSPDSNQPQHF; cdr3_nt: TGTGCCAGCAGCCCGGACAGTAATCAGCCCCAGCATTTT
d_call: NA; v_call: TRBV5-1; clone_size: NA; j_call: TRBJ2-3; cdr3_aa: CASSSRNTDTQYF; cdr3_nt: TGCGCCAGCAGCTCGAGGAACACAGATACGCAGTATTTT
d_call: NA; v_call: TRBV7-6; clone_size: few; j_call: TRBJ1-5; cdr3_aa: CASSLNVGRNQPQHF; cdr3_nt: TGTGCCAGCAGCTTAAATGTGGGGCGAAATCAGCCCCAGCATTTT
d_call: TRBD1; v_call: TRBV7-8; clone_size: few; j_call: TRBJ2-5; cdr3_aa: CASSSTGQALQYF; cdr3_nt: TGTGCCAGCAGCTCAACTGGACAGGCATTGCAGTACTTC
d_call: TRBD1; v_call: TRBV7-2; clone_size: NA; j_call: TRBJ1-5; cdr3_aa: CASSRHGQGNNQPQHF; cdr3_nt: TGTGCCAGCAGCCGACACGGACAGGGGAACAATCAGCCCCAGCATTTT
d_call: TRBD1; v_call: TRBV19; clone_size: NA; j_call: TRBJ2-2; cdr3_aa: CASSSGQFTGELFF; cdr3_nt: TGTGCCAGTAGTTCGGGACAGTTCACCGGGGAGCTGTTTTTT
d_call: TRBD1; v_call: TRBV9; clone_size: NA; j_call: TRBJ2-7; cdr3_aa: CASSAFGQGGYEQYF; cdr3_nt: TGTGCCAGCAGCGCTTTTGGACAGGGGGGCTACGAGCAGTACTTC
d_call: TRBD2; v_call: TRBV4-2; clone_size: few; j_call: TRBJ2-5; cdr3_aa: CASSQGISGGGETQYF; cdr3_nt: TGTGCCAGCAGCCAGGGCATTAGCGGGGGCGGAGAGACCCAGTACTTC
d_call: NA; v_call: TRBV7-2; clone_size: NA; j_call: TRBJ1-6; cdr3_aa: CASTQNWGGAHSPLHF; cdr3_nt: TGTGCCAGCACCCAGAACTGGGGGGGGGCGCATTCACCCCTCCACTTT
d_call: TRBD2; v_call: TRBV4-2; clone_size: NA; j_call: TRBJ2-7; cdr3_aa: CASSQVLAGAPYEQYF; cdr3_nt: TGTGCCAGCAGCCAAGTACTAGCGGGAGCGCCCTACGAGCAGTACTTC
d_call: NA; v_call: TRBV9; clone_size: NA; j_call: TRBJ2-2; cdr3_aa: CASRGAGSSNTGELFF; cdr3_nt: TGTGCCAGCAGAGGAGCCGGGTCCTCGAACACCGGGGAGCTGTTTTTT
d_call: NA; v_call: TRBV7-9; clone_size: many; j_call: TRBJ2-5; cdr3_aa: CASSLRGQETQYF; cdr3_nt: TGTGCCAGCAGCTTACGGGGTCAAGAGACCCAGTACTTC
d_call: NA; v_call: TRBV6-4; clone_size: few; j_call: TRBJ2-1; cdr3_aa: CASSARDWGEQFF; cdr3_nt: TGTGCCAGCAGTGCCCGGGACTGGGGTGAGCAGTTCTTC
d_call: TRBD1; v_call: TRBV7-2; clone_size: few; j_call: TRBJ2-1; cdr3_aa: CASSLGDSNEQFF; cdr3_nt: TGTGCCAGCAGCTTAGGGGACAGCAATGAGCAGTTCTTC
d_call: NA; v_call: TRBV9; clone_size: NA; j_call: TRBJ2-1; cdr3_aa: CASSVVGTLNNEQFF; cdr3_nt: TGTGCCAGCAGCGTAGTAGGGACTCTGAACAATGAGCAGTTCTTC
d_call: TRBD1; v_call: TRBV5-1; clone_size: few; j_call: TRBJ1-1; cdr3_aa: CASSLGGTGRPTEAFF; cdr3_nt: TGCGCCAGCAGCTTGGGGGGGACAGGGCGACCCACTGAAGCTTTCTTT
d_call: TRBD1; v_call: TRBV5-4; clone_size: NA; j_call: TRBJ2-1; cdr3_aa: CASSTNSQGAYNEQFF; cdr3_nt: TGTGCCAGCAGCACCAATTCTCAGGGGGCGTACAATGAGCAGTTCTTC
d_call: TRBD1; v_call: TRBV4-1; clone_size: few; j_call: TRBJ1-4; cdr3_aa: CASSDRGRTNEKLFF; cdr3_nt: TGCGCCAGCAGTGACAGGGGTCGTACTAATGAAAAACTGTTTTTT
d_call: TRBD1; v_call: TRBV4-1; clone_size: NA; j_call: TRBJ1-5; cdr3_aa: CASSQVLDRYQPQHF; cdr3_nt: TGCGCCAGCAGCCAAGTCCTGGACAGGTATCAGCCCCAGCATTTT
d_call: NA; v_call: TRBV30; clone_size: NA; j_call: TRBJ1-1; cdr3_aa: CAWSPTGKNTEAFF; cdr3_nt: TGTGCCTGGAGTCCGACCGGGAAAAACACTGAAGCTTTCTTT
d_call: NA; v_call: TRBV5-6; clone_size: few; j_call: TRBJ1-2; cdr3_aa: CASSRAGYGYTF; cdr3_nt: TGTGCCAGCAGCCGCGCAGGGTATGGCTACACCTTC
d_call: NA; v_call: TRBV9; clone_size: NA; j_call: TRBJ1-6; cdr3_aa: CASSATVASPLHF; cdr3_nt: TGTGCCAGCAGCGCGACAGTGGCCTCACCCCTCCACTTT
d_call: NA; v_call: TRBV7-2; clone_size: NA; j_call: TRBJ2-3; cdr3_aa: CASSLDVSGANTQYF; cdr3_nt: TGTGCCAGCAGCTTAGATGTGTCAGGGGCGAATACGCAGTATTTT
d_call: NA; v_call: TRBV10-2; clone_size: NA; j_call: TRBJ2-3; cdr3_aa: CASRGAGPDTQYF; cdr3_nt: TGCGCCAGCAGGGGTGCGGGTCCAGATACGCAGTATTTT
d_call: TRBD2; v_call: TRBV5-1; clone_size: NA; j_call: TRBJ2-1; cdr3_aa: CASSPGGSGGAIYNEQFF; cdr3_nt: TGCGCCAGCAGCCCCGGGGGAAGCGGGGGGGCAATCTACAATGAGCAGTTCTTC
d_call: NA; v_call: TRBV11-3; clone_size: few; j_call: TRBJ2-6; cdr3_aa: CASSQTESGANVLTF; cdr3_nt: TGTGCCAGCAGCCAGACGGAGTCTGGGGCCAACGTCCTGACTTTC
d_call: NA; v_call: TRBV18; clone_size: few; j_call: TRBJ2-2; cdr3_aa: CASAVSDRNTGELFF; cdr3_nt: TGTGCCAGCGCCGTTAGTGACAGAAACACCGGGGAGCTGTTTTTT
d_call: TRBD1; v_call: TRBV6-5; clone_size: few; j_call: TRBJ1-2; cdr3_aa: CASRRTGGGDGYTF; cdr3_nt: TGTGCCAGCAGGCGGACAGGGGGTGGGGATGGCTACACCTTC